Here is one T cell receptor beta chain with its context. Its target is not known. With a much larger clone just one base away, this may be a read error. The sample is drawn from a study of post-analysis software for immune sequencing data. Study conclusions and caveats: Elevated frequency relative to controls characterized four or five TRBV segments in patients, TRBV5-6, TRBV5-1 and TRBV20-1 among them.

V was cut by 5 bases and J by 1 base, with 18 bases left in between. There are 17 residues in the CDR3. CDR1 KGHDR and CDR2 SFDVKD come from the germline V gene. cDNA libraries for TCR beta contained unique molecular identifiers. TCRdb processed the PCR reads anew with MiXCR; each CDR3 protein has one entry. This repertoire shows some 690,000 distinct CDR3 sequences, 25% to 30% found once; its top ten account for approximately 0.55%. The V gene is TRBV24-1, the J gene TRBJ2-3; D is possibly TRBD2 (5 bases). This receptor was identified in a girl between 5 and 17 years old with multiple sclerosis. Sequencing used blood. CDR3 sequence (DNA): TGTGCCACCAGTGGTCCAAGGACTGCACGGGGCACAGATACGCAGTATTTT. Translating it yields CATSGPRTARGTDTQYF.